A selection of T cell receptor beta chains follows, all from one sample in a study of T-cell reconstitution after alpha-beta-depleted transplantation in children. TCRdb processed the PCR reads anew with MiXCR; each CDR3 protein has one entry. The sample consists of some 240,000 distinct CDR3 sequences, approximately 12% of them appearing once. The sample here was PBMCs from the stem cell graft donor, taken from the stem cell graft. Receptors were obtained from a human donor who donated a stem cell graft to a child with acute lymphoblastic leukemia. Both conserved end residues are part of each CDR3. D genes are given only for firm matches. The size entry is marked missing in some rows and otherwise reads once, few, many or a size class.

v_gene	d_gene	j_gene	abundance	CDR3aa	CDR3nt
TRBV6-1	.	TRBJ2-6	many	CASSQGFSGANVLTF	TGTGCCAGCAGTCAGGGCTTCTCTGGGGCCAACGTCCTGACTTTC
TRBV6-1	TRBD1	TRBJ2-5	many	CASEGQGVGQETQYF	TGTGCCAGTGAGGGACAGGGGGTGGGGCAAGAGACCCAGTACTTC
TRBV5-1	TRBD1	TRBJ2-2	many	CASNRDSSTGELFF	TGCGCCAGCAACCGGGACAGTTCCACCGGGGAGCTGTTTTTT
TRBV12-3/TRBV12-4	TRBD2	TRBJ2-3	few	CASSFASGGTDTQYF	TGTGCCAGCAGTTTCGCTAGCGGGGGCACAGATACGCAGTATTTT
TRBV5-1	.	TRBJ1-6	few	CASSPKGENSPLHF	TGCGCCAGCAGCCCTAAGGGGGAAAATTCACCCCTCCACTTT
TRBV20-1	TRBD1	TRBJ2-7	many	CSALTGGASYEQYF	TGCAGTGCTTTAACAGGGGGCGCATCCTACGAGCAGTACTTC
TRBV6-2/TRBV6-3	TRBD1	TRBJ2-3	many	CASREPGQGTDTQYF	TGTGCCAGCAGAGAGCCGGGACAGGGCACAGATACGCAGTATTTT
TRBV7-2	.	TRBJ1-1	many	CASSLGREAFF	TGTGCCAGCAGCTTAGGCAGAGAAGCTTTCTTT
TRBV12-3/TRBV12-4	.	TRBJ1-6	many	CASSSGSGNSPLHF	TGTGCCAGCAGTTCCGGATCTGGTAATTCACCCCTCCACTTT
TRBV6-1	.	TRBJ2-1	many	CASSEIAAEYNEQFF	TGTGCCAGCAGTGAGATCGCAGCGGAATACAATGAGCAGTTCTTC
TRBV6-5	TRBD1	TRBJ1-1	many	CASRRDRVDNTEAFF	TGTGCCAGCAGGCGGGACAGGGTTGATAACACTGAAGCTTTCTTT
TRBV6-1	TRBD1	TRBJ1-4	many	CASSPRTGRNEKLFF	TGTGCCAGCAGCCCCAGGACAGGGCGGAATGAAAAACTGTTTTTT
TRBV11-1	TRBD2	TRBJ2-1	many	CASSPDPGLAGFSSYNEQFF	TGTGCCAGCAGCCCAGATCCGGGACTAGCGGGGTTTAGCTCCTACAATGAGCAGTTCTTC
TRBV19	TRBD1	TRBJ2-2	.	CATASYGTGGTGELFF	TGTGCCACTGCCTCGTACGGGACAGGGGGCACCGGGGAGCTGTTTTTT
TRBV20-1	.	TRBJ2-1	many	CSVIGAGQFF	TGCAGTGTCATAGGGGCCGGGCAGTTCTTC
TRBV27	.	TRBJ2-3	many	CASSLSGQGPDTQYF	TGTGCCAGCAGTTTATCGGGGCAGGGCCCAGATACGCAGTATTTT
TRBV12-3/TRBV12-4	TRBD1	TRBJ1-1	.	CASSLRDSLSEAFF	TGTGCCAGCAGTCTCCGGGACAGCCTCAGTGAAGCTTTCTTT
TRBV5-1	.	TRBJ2-3	many	CASSWEASTDTQYF	TGCGCCAGCAGCTGGGAGGCTAGCACAGATACGCAGTATTTT
TRBV9	.	TRBJ2-3	many	CASSPHSFLTDTQYF	TGTGCCAGCAGCCCCCACAGCTTTCTCACAGATACGCAGTATTTT
TRBV30	TRBD2	TRBJ2-1	few	CACDLAGVLGEQFF	TGTGCCTGTGATCTAGCGGGAGTCTTGGGGGAGCAGTTCTTC
TRBV30	.	TRBJ1-2	many	CAWSALGYGYTF	TGTGCCTGGAGCGCCTTGGGCTATGGCTACACCTTC
TRBV7-9	.	TRBJ1-2	few	CASSPDTLRSGYTF	TGTGCCAGCAGCCCGGACACGCTCAGATCGGGCTACACCTTC
TRBV6-2/TRBV6-3	TRBD2	TRBJ2-7	many	CASSYREGRYEQYF	TGTGCCAGCAGTTACAGGGAGGGCCGCTACGAGCAGTACTTC
TRBV4-3	TRBD1	TRBJ2-5	many	CASSQGIDREWEETQYF	TGCGCCAGCAGCCAGGGCATCGACAGGGAGTGGGAAGAGACCCAGTACTTC
TRBV25-1	.	TRBJ1-6	many	CASMLWPPLHF	TGTGCCAGCATGTTGTGGCCACCCCTCCACTTT
TRBV28	.	TRBJ2-7	.	CASRPESPDEQYF	TGTGCCAGCAGGCCAGAAAGCCCTGACGAGCAGTACTTC
TRBV12-3/TRBV12-4	.	TRBJ1-6	many	CASSHTSYNSPLHF	TGTGCCAGCAGCCACACCTCCTATAATTCACCCCTCCACTTT
TRBV10-3	.	TRBJ1-2	many	CAISEETASLGYTF	TGTGCCATCAGTGAAGAGACAGCCTCTTTAGGCTACACCTTC
TRBV12-3/TRBV12-4	.	TRBJ2-3	many	CASKPGENTDTQYF	TGTGCCAGCAAACCGGGAGAAAACACAGATACGCAGTATTTT
TRBV14	.	TRBJ2-7	.	CASSHAVYSPAGTPYEQYF	TGTGCCAGCAGCCATGCGGTCTACTCCCCGGCCGGGACACCCTACGAGCAGTACTTC
TRBV28	.	TRBJ1-1	many	CASSPPSGSLNTEAFF	TGTGCCAGCAGTCCCCCTTCGGGGAGCCTGAACACTGAAGCTTTCTTT
TRBV6-2/TRBV6-3	TRBD1	TRBJ2-1	many	CASSYDRDEQFF	TGTGCCAGCAGTTACGACAGGGATGAGCAGTTCTTC
TRBV9	.	TRBJ2-7	many	CASSATIGVYEQYF	TGTGCCAGCAGCGCTACTATAGGGGTCTACGAGCAGTACTTC
TRBV20-1	TRBD2	TRBJ2-5	many	CSARSLASETQYF	TGCAGTGCTAGATCACTAGCGTCGGAGACCCAGTACTTC
TRBV20-1	TRBD2	TRBJ2-1	many	CSAIPMTSLNEQFF	TGCAGTGCTATCCCTATGACTAGCCTTAATGAGCAGTTCTTC
TRBV5-6	.	TRBJ2-7	once	CAIGPGMRAYEQYF	TGTGCCATCGGCCCCGGGATGCGAGCCTACGAGCAGTACTTC
TRBV11-2	TRBD1	TRBJ2-4	.	CASSKHRGPETKNIQYF	TGTGCCAGCAGTAAACACAGGGGGCCAGAGACCAAAAACATTCAGTACTTC
TRBV7-7	TRBD2	TRBJ2-7	many	CASSDERGSEQYF	TGTGCTAGCAGCGATGAGCGGGGTTCCGAGCAGTACTTC
TRBV6-2/TRBV6-3	.	TRBJ1-5	many	CASSVPGSNQPQHF	TGTGCCAGCAGTGTCCCAGGATCTAATCAGCCCCAGCATTTT
TRBV7-9	TRBD1	TRBJ2-4	many	CASSLGTGLAKNIQYF	TGTGCCAGCAGCTTAGGGACAGGGCTGGCCAAAAACATTCAGTACTTC
TRBV7-2	.	TRBJ1-6	few	CASSLDLGHYFHF	TGTGCCAGCAGCTTAGATCTGGGACACTATTTCCACTTT
TRBV12-3/TRBV12-4	TRBD1	TRBJ2-2	many	CASSKTGERTGELFF	TGTGCCAGCAGTAAAACAGGGGAACGGACCGGGGAGCTGTTTTTT